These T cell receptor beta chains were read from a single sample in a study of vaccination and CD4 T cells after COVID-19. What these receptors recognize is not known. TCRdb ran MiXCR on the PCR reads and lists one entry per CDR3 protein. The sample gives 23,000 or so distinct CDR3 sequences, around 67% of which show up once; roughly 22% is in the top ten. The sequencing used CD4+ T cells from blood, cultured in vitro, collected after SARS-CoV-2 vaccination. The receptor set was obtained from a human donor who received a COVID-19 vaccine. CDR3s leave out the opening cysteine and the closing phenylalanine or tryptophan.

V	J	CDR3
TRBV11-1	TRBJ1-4	ASSLGRSNEKLF
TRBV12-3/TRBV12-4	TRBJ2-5	ASSLRGLETQY
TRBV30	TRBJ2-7	AWSLKGGSYEQY
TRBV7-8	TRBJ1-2	ASSRSGIGYYGYT
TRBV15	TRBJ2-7	ATSRVPGGYEQY
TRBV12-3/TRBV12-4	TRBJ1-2	ASSLARYGYT
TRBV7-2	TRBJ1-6	ASSLGGQNSPLH
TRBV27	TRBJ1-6	ASSFRGGDPLH
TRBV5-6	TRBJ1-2	ASSLERGNGYT
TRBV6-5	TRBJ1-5	ASSYGDRFGEPQH
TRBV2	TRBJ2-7	ASERGGGRLSIEQY